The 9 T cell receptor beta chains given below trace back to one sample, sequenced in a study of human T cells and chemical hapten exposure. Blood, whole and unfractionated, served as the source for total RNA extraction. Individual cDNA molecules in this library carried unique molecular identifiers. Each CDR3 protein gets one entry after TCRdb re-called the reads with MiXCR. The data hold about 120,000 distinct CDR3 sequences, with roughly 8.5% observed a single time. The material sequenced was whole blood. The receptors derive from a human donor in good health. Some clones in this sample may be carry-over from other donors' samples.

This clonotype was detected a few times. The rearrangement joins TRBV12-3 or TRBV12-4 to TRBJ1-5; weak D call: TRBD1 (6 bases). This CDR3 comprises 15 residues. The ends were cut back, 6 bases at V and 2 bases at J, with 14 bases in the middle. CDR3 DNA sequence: TGTGCCAGCAGGAGCGAGGGGGGAGGCAATCAGCCCCAGCATTTT. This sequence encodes CASRSEGGGNQPQHF.

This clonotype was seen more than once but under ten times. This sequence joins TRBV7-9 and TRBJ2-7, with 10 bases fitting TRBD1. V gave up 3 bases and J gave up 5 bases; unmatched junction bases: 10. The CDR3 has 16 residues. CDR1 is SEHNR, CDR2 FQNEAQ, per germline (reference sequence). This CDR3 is CASSLLAGTGDNEQYF. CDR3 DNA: TGTGCCAGCAGCTTGTTAGCCGGGACAGGGGACAACGAGCAGTACTTC.

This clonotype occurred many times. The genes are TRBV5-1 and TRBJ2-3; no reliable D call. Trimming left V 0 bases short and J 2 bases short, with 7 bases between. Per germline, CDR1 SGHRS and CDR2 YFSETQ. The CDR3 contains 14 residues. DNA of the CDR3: TGCGCCAGCAGCTTGGGGACCAACACAGATACGCAGTATTTT. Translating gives CASSLGTNTDTQYF.

DNA of the CDR3: TGTGCCATCAGTGTAGACGCAGGAAGAGTCTACAATGAGCAGTTCTTC. Its protein product is CAISVDAGRVYNEQFF. This chain links TRBV10-3 with TRBJ2-1; no definite D call. Germline CDR1 ENHRY, CDR2 SYGVKD. With 4 bases removed from V and 3 bases from J, the gap between germline ends came to 16 bases. The CDR3 loop spans 16 amino acids.

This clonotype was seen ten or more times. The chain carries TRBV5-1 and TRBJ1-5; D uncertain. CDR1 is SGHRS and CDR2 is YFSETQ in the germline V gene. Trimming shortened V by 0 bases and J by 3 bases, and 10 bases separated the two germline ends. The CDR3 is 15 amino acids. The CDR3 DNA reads TGCGCCAGCAGCTTGGCTGGGCAGCACAATCAGCCCCAGCATTTT. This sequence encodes CASSLAGQHNQPQHF.

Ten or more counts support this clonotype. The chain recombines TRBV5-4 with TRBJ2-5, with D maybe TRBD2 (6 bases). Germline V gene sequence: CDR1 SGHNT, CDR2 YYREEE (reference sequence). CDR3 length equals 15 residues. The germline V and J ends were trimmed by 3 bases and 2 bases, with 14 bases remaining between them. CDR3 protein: CASSSGTSRQETQYF. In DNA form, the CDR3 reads TGTGCCAGCAGCTCCGGGACTTCCCGTCAAGAGACCCAGTACTTC. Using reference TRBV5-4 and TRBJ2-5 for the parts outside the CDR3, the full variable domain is ETGVTQSPTHLIKTRGQQVTLRCSSQSGHNTVSWYQQALGQGPQFIFQYYREEENGRGNFPPRFSGLQFPNYSSELNVNALELDDSALYLCASSSGTSRQETQYFGPGTRLLVL.

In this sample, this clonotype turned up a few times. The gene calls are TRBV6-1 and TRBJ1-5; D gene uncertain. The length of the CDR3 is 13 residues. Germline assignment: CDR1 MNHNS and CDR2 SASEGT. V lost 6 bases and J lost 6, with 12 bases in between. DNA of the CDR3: TGTGCCAGCAGAGGTGGTTTTACTCAGCCCCAGCATTTT. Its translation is CASRGGFTQPQHF.

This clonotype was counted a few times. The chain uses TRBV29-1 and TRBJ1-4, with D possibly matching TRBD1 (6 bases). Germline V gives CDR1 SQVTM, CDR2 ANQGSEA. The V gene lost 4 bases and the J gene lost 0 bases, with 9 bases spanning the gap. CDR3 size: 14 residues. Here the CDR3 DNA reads TGCAGCGTTGTCGGACAGCCAACTAATGAAAAACTGTTTTTT. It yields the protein CSVVGQPTNEKLFF.

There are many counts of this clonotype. Here the CDR3 DNA reads TGTGCCAGCAGCTTAGGATGGGCTAATTCACCCCTCCACTTT. Amino acids: CASSLGWANSPLHF. The chain carries TRBV7-2 and TRBJ1-6; D remains ambiguous. The CDR3 spans 14 residues. Germline V gene lookup returns CDR1 SGHTA and CDR2 FQGNSA. V dropped 1 base and J dropped 6 bases, with 7 bases sitting between them.